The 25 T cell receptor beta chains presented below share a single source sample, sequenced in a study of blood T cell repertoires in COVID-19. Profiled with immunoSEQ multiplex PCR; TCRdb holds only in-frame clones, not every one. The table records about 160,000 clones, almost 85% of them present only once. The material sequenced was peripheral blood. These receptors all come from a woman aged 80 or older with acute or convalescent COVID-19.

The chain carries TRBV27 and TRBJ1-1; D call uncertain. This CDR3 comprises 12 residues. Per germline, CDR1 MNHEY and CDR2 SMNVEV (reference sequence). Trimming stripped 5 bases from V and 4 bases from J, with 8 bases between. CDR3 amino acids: CASSGGFTEAFF. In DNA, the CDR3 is TGTGCCAGCAGTGGAGGGTTCACTGAAGCTTTCTTT.

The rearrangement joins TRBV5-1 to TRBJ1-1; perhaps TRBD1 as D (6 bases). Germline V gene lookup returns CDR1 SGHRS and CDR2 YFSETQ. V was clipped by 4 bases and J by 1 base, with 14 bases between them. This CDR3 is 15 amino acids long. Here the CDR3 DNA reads TGCGCCAGCAGCCGTCGGACAGCCCGGAACACTGAAGCTTTCTTT. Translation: CASSRRTARNTEAFF.

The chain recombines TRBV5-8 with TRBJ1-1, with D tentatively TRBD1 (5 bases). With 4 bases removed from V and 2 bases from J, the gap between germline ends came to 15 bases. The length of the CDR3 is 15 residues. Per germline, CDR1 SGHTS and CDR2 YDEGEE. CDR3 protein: CASSRTPQGNTEAFF. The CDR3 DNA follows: TGTGCCAGCAGCCGGACACCCCAGGGAAACACTGAAGCTTTCTTT. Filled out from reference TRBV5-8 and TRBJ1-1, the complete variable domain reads EAGVTQSPTHLIKTRGQQATLRCSPISGHTSVYWYQQALGLGLQFLLWYDEGEERNRGNFPPRFSGRQFPNYSSELNVNALELEDSALYLCASSRTPQGNTEAFFGQGTRLTVV.

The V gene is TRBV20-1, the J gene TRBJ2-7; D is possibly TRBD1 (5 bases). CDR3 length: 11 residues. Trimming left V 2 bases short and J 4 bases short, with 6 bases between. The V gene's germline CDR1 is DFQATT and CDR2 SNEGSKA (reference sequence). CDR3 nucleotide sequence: TGCAGTGCTAGAAGGGGTTACGAGCAGTACTTC. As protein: CSARRGYEQYF.

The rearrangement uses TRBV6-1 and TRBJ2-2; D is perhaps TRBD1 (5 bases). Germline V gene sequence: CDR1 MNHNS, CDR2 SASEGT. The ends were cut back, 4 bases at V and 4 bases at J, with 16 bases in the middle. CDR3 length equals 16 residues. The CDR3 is CASSAMDIFGTGELFF. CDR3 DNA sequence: TGTGCCAGCAGTGCGATGGACATCTTCGGCACCGGGGAGCTGTTTTTT.

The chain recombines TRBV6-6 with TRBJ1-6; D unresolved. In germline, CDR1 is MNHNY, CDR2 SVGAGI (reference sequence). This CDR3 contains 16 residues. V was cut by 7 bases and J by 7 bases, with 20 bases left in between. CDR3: CASKPDAGGNNSPLHF. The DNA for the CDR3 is TGTGCCAGCAAGCCTGACGCCGGCGGTAACAATTCACCCCTCCACTTT.

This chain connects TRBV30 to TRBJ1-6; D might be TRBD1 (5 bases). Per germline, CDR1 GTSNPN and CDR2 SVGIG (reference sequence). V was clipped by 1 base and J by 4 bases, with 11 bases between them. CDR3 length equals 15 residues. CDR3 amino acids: CAWSDQGGYNSPLHF. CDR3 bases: TGTGCCTGGAGTGATCAGGGAGGTTATAATTCACCCCTCCACTTT.

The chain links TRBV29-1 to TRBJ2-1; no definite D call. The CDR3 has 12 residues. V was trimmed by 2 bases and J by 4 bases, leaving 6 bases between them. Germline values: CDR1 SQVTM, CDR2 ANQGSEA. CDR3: CSVEYSYNEQFF. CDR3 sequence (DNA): TGCAGCGTTGAATACTCTTACAATGAGCAGTTCTTC.

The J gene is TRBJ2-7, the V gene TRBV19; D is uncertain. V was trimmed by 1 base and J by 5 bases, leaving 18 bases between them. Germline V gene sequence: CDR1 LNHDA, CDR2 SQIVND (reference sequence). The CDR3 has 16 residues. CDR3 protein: CASSIAHSLRIDEQYF. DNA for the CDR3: TGTGCCAGTAGTATAGCCCATAGTCTGAGAATCGACGAGCAGTACTTC.

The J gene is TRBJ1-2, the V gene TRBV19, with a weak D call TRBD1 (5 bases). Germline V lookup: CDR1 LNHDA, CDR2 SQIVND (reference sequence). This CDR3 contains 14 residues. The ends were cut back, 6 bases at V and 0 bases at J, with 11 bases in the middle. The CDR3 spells CASSQRGSNYGYTF. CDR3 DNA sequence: TGTGCCAGTAGCCAAAGGGGATCTAACTATGGCTACACCTTC.

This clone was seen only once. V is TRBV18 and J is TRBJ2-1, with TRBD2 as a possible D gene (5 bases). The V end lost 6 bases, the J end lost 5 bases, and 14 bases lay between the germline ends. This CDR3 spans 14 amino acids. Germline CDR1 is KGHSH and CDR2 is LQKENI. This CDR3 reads CASSPDWIDNEQFF. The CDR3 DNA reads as TGTGCCAGCTCTCCGGACTGGATAGACAATGAGCAGTTCTTC.

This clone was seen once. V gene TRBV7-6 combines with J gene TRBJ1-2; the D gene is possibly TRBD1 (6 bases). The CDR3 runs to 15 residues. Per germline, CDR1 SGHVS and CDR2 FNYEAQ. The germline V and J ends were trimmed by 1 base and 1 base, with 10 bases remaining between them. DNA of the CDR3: TGTGCCAGCAGCTTAGGGGACACCCTTAACTATGGCTACACCTTC. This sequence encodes CASSLGDTLNYGYTF.

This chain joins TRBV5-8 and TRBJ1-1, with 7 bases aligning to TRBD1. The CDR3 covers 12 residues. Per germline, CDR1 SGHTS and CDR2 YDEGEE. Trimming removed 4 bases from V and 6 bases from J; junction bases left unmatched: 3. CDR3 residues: CASSRDRPEAFF. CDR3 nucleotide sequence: TGTGCCAGCAGCCGGGACAGACCTGAAGCTTTCTTT. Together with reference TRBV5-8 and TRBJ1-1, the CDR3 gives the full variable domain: EAGVTQSPTHLIKTRGQQATLRCSPISGHTSVYWYQQALGLGLQFLLWYDEGEERNRGNFPPRFSGRQFPNYSSELNVNALELEDSALYLCASSRDRPEAFFGQGTRLTVV.

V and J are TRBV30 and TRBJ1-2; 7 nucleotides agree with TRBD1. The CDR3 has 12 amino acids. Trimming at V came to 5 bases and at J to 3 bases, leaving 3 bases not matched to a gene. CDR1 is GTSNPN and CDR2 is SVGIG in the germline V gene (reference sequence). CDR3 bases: TGTGCCTGGGGAGACAGGGACTATGGCTACACCTTC. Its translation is CAWGDRDYGYTF.

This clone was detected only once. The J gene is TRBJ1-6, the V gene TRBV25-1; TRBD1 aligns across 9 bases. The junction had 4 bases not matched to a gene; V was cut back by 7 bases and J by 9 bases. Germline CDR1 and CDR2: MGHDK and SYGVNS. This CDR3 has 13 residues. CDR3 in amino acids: CASTDRGSSPLHF. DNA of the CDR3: TGTGCCAGCACGGACAGGGGCTCTTCACCCCTCCACTTT. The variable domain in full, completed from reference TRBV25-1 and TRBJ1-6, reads EADIYQTPRYLVIGTGKKITLECSQTMGHDKMYWYQQDPGMELHLIHYSYGVNSTEKGDLSSESTVSRIRTEHFPLTLESARPSHTSQYLCASTDRGSSPLHFGNGTRLTVT.

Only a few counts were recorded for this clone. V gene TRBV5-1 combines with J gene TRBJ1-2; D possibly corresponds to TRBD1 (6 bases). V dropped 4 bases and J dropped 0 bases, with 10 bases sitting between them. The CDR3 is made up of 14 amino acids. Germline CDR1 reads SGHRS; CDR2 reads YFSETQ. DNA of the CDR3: TGCGCCAGCAGCCAGGGGACACCTAACTATGGCTACACCTTC. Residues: CASSQGTPNYGYTF. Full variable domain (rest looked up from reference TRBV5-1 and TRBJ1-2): KAGVTQTPRYLIKTRGQQVTLSCSPISGHRSVSWYQQTPGQGLQFLFEYFSETQRNKGNFPGRFSGRQFSNSRSEMNVSTLELGDSALYLCASSQGTPNYGYTFGSGTRLTVV.

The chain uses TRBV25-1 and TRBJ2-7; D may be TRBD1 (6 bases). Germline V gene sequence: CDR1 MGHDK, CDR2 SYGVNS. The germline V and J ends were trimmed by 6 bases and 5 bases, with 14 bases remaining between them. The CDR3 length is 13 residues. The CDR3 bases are TGTGCCAGCAGCCTGACTACAGGGAACGAGCAGTACTTC. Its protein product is CASSLTTGNEQYF.

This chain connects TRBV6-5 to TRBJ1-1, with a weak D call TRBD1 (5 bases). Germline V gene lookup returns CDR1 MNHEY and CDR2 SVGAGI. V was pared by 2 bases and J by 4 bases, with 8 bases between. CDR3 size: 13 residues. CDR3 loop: CASSYSRATEAFF. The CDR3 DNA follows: TGTGCCAGCAGTTACAGCAGGGCCACTGAAGCTTTCTTT.

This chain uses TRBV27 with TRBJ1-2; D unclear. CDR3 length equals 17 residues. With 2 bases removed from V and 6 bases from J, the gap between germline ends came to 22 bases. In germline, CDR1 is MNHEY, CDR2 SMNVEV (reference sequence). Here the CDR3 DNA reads TGTGCCAGCAGTTTACTACCCGTTGGAGGCCTTGGGAATGGCTACACCTTC. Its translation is CASSLLPVGGLGNGYTF.

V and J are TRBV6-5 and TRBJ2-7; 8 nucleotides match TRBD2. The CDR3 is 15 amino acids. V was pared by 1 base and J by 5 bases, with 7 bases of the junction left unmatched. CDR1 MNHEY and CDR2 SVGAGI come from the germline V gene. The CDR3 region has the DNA TGTGCCAGCAGTTACTTTCGGGAGGGCCCCAACGAGCAGTACTTC. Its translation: CASSYFREGPNEQYF.

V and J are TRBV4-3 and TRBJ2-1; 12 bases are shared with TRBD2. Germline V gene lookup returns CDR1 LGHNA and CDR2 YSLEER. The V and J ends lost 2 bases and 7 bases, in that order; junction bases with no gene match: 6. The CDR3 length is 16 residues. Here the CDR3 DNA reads TGCGCCAGCAGCCAAATAACTAGCGGGAGGTTGAATGAGCAGTTCTTC. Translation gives CASSQITSGRLNEQFF.

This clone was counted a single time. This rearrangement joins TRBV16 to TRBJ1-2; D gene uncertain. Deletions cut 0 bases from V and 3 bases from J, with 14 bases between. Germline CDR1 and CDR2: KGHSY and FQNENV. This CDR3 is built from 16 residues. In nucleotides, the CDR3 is TGTGCCAGCAGCCAATCCGTCTTGGGAGGGTACTATGGCTACACCTTC. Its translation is CASSQSVLGGYYGYTF. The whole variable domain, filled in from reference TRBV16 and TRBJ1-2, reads GEEVAQTPKHLVRGEGQKAKLYCAPIKGHSYVFWYQQVLKNEFKFLISFQNENVFDETGMPKERFSAKCLPNSPCSLEIQATKLEDSAVYFCASSQSVLGGYYGYTFGSGTRLTVV.

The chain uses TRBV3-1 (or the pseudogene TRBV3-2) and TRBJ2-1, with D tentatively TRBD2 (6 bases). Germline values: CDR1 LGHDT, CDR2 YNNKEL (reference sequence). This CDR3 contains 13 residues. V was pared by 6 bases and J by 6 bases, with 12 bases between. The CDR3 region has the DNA TGTGCCAGCAGTCGGCGGGATTTCAATGAGCAGTTCTTC. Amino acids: CASSRRDFNEQFF.

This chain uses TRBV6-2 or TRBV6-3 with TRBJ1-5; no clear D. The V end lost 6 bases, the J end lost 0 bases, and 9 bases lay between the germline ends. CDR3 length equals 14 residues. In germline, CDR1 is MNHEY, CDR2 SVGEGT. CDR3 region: CASSQSVSNQPQHF. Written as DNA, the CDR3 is TGTGCCAGCAGCCAGTCGGTTAGCAATCAGCCCCAGCATTTT.

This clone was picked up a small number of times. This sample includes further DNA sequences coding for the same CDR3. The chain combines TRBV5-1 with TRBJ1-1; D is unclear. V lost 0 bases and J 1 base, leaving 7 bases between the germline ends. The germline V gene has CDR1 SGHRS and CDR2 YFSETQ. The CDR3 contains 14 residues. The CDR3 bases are TGCGCCAGCAGCTTGGGGCCCACGAACACTGAAGCTTTCTTT. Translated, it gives CASSLGPTNTEAFF.